This TCR beta chain was obtained from a study of persistence of HIV-infected CD4 T cells. General observations from the study: The rare CMV-responding cells with HIV-1 proviruses were not separately TCR-sequenced.

In germline, CDR1 is LNHDA, CDR2 SQIVND (reference sequence). The CDR3 contains 14 residues. V lost 5 bases, J lost 2 bases, and 10 bases lay in between. This was the immunoSEQ version 4 assay in survey mode. Produced via immunoSEQ multiplex PCR; TCRdb's table is partial and in-frame only. The sample comprises about 64,000 clones, 65% to 75% of which are singletons, and roughly 1.7% rests with the top ten. Concerning this clone itself: The antigen is unknown.

The stimulus was an HIV-1 Gag 15-mer peptide pool, about 1 ug/peptide/mL. Memory cells lacking CD40L and CD69 with high CD45RO were sorted. For at least 4 years, plasma HIV-1 RNA was undetectable (<50 copies/mL). This chain joins TRBV19 and TRBJ1-5; no clear D gene. The sequence was collected from an adult man with HIV who was CMV-seropositive. Sequenced material: CD4+ T cells sorted from PBMCs after approximately 18-hour stimulation, taken from a patient who received antiretroviral therapy. The CDR3 is CASSVSHRNQPQHF. Written as DNA, the CDR3 is TGTGCCAGTAGTGTGAGTCACCGCAATCAGCCCCAGCATTTT.